These 29 T cell receptor beta chains originate from one sample sequenced in a study of shared clonotypes between healthy human individuals. Produced via immunoSEQ multiplex PCR; TCRdb's table is partial and in-frame only. This sample has 1.4 million or so clones, with approximately 98.5% found just once. The sample consisted of naive CD4+ T cells sorted from blood. Regarding subset: CD45RA+ positively selected. These receptors were collected from a man in his thirties or forties in good health.

This chain uses TRBV19 with TRBJ2-3; 9 bases map to TRBD2. J gave up 3 bases and V 3 bases, and 7 bases lay outside the gene matches. The CDR3 is 16 residues long. Germline CDR1 LNHDA, CDR2 SQIVND (reference sequence). CDR3 sequence (DNA): TGTGCCAGTAGTATGGCGGCTAGCGGGAATACAGATACGCAGTATTTT. It yields the protein CASSMAASGNTDTQYF.

To note about this clone: The junction departs from germline at one end; a sequencing error may be responsible. V gene TRBV7-2 combines with J gene TRBJ2-6; D gene ambiguous. Germline-derived CDR1 and CDR2 are SGHTA and FQGNSA. The length of the CDR3 is 15 residues. The CDR3 DNA is TGTGCCAGCAGCTTAGGTCCCTCTGCGGCCAACGTCCTGACTTTC. Translating it yields CASSLGPSAANVLTF. Full variable domain (missing parts from reference TRBV7-2 and TRBJ2-6): GAGVSQSPSNKVTEKGKDVELRCDPISGHTALYWYRQSLGQGLEFLIYFQGNSAPDKSGLPSDRFSAERTGGSVSTLTIQRTQQEDSAVYLCASSLGPSAANVLTFGAGSRLTVL.

This chain joins TRBV6-1 and TRBJ1-5; D call uncertain. Germline CDR1 is MNHNS and CDR2 is SASEGT. Trimming removed 2 bases at V and 0 bases at J, with 14 bases between. The CDR3 sequence is 17 residues long. The chain's CDR3 is CASSEWSRSYSNQPQHF. The CDR3 DNA is TGTGCCAGCAGTGAATGGAGCAGGAGCTATAGCAATCAGCCCCAGCATTTT.

The chain couples TRBV18 to TRBJ2-2; possibly TRBD2 for D (6 bases). From germline, CDR1 is KGHSH and CDR2 LQKENI. V lost 5 bases, J lost 13 bases, and 23 bases lay in between. This CDR3 region has 15 residues. CDR3 bases: TGTGCCAGCTCATCGCTAGAACTGCGGGGAGGAGGGCTGTTTTTT. Residues: CASSSLELRGGGLFF.

This chain joins TRBV10-3 and TRBJ2-3; the match to TRBD2 covers 11 bases. J lost 2 bases, V lost 1 base, and 8 bases had no gene match. Germline-derived CDR1 and CDR2 are ENHRY and SYGVKD. This CDR3 comprises 18 residues. CDR3 loop: CAISELFPGLADTDTQYF. The CDR3 DNA is TGTGCCATCAGTGAGTTGTTTCCGGGACTAGCGGACACAGATACGCAGTATTTT.

The chain has TRBV10-2 and TRBJ1-2; D is perhaps TRBD1 (5 bases). This CDR3 spans 13 amino acids. In germline, CDR1 is WSHSY, CDR2 SAAADI. V gave up 3 bases and J gave up 5 bases, with 10 bases separating them. CDR3 in amino acids: CASSEPGKYGYTF. DNA of the CDR3: TGCGCCAGCAGTGAACCAGGGAAGTATGGCTACACCTTC.

The chain joins TRBV4-3 to TRBJ2-6; TRBD1 matches 7 bases. Germline V gene sequence: CDR1 LGHNA, CDR2 YSLEER. This CDR3 comprises 19 residues. V gave up 1 base and J gave up 2 bases; unmatched junction bases: 11. The CDR3 sequence is CASSQGDGRGFPGANVLTF. CDR3 in DNA: TGCGCCAGCAGCCAAGGGGATGGCAGGGGGTTCCCTGGGGCCAACGTCCTGACTTTC.

The genes are TRBV19 and TRBJ1-2; TRBD1 matches 7 bases. The germline V gene encodes CDR1 LNHDA and CDR2 SQIVND (reference sequence). The J segment lost 4 bases and the V segment lost 1 base, leaving 3 bases of the junction unmatched. The CDR3 has 14 residues. DNA for the CDR3: TGTGCCAGTAGTATAGGGGACAGAACCTATGGCTACACCTTC. Protein sequence: CASSIGDRTYGYTF.

V is TRBV15 and J is TRBJ2-3, with 12 bases that match TRBD2. The germline gives CDR1 LNHNV, CDR2 YYDKDF (reference sequence). There are 17 residues in the CDR3. Trimming removed 3 bases from V and 4 bases from J; junction bases left unmatched: 8. This CDR3 reads CATSRVRTSGNADTQYF. The CDR3 bases are TGTGCCACCAGCAGGGTCAGGACTAGCGGGAACGCAGATACGCAGTATTTT.

This clone was found once. The chain uses TRBV5-1 and TRBJ2-3, with 8 bases identical to TRBD2. J gave up 2 bases and V 7 bases, and 6 bases lay outside the gene matches. The CDR3 is 14 amino acids. Germline loops: CDR1 SGHRS, CDR2 YFSETQ. The CDR3 is CASVREAHTDTQYF. The CDR3 DNA is TGCGCCAGCGTGCGGGAGGCACACACAGATACGCAGTATTTT.

V is TRBV21-1 and J is TRBJ2-7; the table's TRBD1 call for D was not verified on the DNA. TRBV21-1 is described as a pseudogene. CDR3 length: 17 amino acids. The CDR3 DNA reads TGTGCCAGCAGCACCAGACCTAGACAGGGTCGTTTTGGCGAGCAGTACTTC. It encodes CASSTRPRQGRFGEQYF.

J is TRBJ2-6 and V is TRBV9, with 8 nucleotides matching TRBD1. The germline CDR1 and CDR2 sequences are SGDLS and YYNGEE. J lost 6 bases, V lost 0 bases, and 14 bases had no gene match. The CDR3 covers 19 residues. For the CDR3, the DNA is TGTGCCAGCAGCGTAGAGAGGCAGGGGGCCCTCCGGGTGGCCAACGTCCTGACTTTC. This translates into CASSVERQGALRVANVLTF.

Points on this clone: The sample holds other DNA sequences that translate to the same CDR3. The CDR3 region is CASSPGQGPYEQYF. Written as DNA, the CDR3 is TGTGCCAGCTCACCGGGACAGGGTCCCTACGAGCAGTACTTC. The chain combines TRBV18 with TRBJ2-7; 9 bases match TRBD1. Unmatched junction bases numbered 2, after V lost 3 bases and J lost 2 bases. Germline CDR1 KGHSH, CDR2 LQKENI. The CDR3 has 14 residues.

The J gene is TRBJ1-2, the V gene TRBV5-1; no firm D call. The germline CDR1 and CDR2 sequences are SGHRS and YFSETQ. V dropped 2 bases and J dropped 4 bases, with 15 bases sitting between them. The CDR3 runs to 15 residues. This chain's CDR3 is CASSLARSDIYGYTF. The CDR3 coding sequence is TGCGCCAGCAGCTTAGCACGGAGCGATATCTATGGCTACACCTTC.

This chain connects TRBV27 to TRBJ2-7; 9 nucleotides line up with TRBD1. The CDR3 runs 13 residues. The J segment lost 6 bases and the V segment lost 5 bases, leaving 5 bases of the junction unmatched. Germline CDR1 MNHEY, CDR2 SMNVEV (reference sequence). The CDR3, as DNA: TGTGCCAGCAGTAGAGGGACAGGGCCCGAGCAGTACTTC. It translates to CASSRGTGPEQYF.

This chain joins TRBV5-1 and TRBJ1-1, with 7 bases matching TRBD1. Germline CDR1 is SGHRS and CDR2 is YFSETQ. V shed 5 bases and J 2 bases; nucleotides not matched to a gene: 6. The length of the CDR3 is 14 residues. CDR3 nucleotides: TGCGCCAGCAGTTCGGGACAGACAAACACTGAAGCTTTCTTT. Its translation: CASSSGQTNTEAFF. The variable domain in full, with the rest retrieved from reference TRBV5-1 and TRBJ1-1, is KAGVTQTPRYLIKTRGQQVTLSCSPISGHRSVSWYQQTPGQGLQFLFEYFSETQRNKGNFPGRFSGRQFSNSRSEMNVSTLELGDSALYLCASSSGQTNTEAFFGQGTRLTVV.

This sequence joins TRBV19 and TRBJ2-7; D is perhaps TRBD1 (8 bases). V lost 4 bases to trimming and J lost 2 bases, with 12 bases between them. The CDR3 runs to 14 residues. Per germline, CDR1 LNHDA and CDR2 SQIVND (reference sequence). The DNA of the CDR3 is TGTGCCAGTAGTAGGGGGGGACAGGCCTACGAGCAGTACTTC. This gives the protein CASSRGGQAYEQYF. Using reference TRBV19 and TRBJ2-7 for the parts outside the CDR3, the full variable domain is DGGITQSPKYLFRKEGQNVTLSCEQNLNHDAMYWYRQDPGQGLRLIYYSQIVNDFQKGDIAEGYSVSREKKESFPLTVTSAQKNPTAFYLCASSRGGQAYEQYFGPGTRLTVT.

In its sample, this clone was seen a few times. The V call is TRBV18, the J call TRBJ2-2; TRBD1 matches 9 bases. Germline loops: CDR1 KGHSH, CDR2 LQKENI. The trim removed 5 bases at V and 1 base at J, leaving 2 bases unmatched. The CDR3 is 15 residues long. CDR3 region: CASSSGQGNTGELFF. Written as DNA, the CDR3 is TGTGCCAGCTCATCGGGACAGGGGAACACCGGGGAGCTGTTTTTT.

The chain carries TRBV6-1 and TRBJ2-6; a weak D match, TRBD1 (6 bases). CDR1 MNHNS and CDR2 SASEGT come from the germline V gene. The V and J ends lost 6 bases and 2 bases respectively, with 8 bases between them. There are 14 residues in the CDR3. The CDR3 spells CASRGTTGANVLTF. The CDR3 DNA reads TGTGCCAGCAGGGGGACAACTGGGGCCAACGTCCTGACTTTC.

A note on this clone: Other nucleotide sequences from this sample produce the same CDR3. The V call is TRBV5-1, the J call TRBJ2-3; no clear D gene. CDR3 length: 14 amino acids. The germline V and J ends were trimmed by 0 bases and 2 bases, with 7 bases remaining between them. Per germline, CDR1 SGHRS and CDR2 YFSETQ. The CDR3 region has the DNA TGCGCCAGCAGCTTGGACTCGTCCACAGATACGCAGTATTTT. The encoded protein is CASSLDSSTDTQYF.

This CDR3 is CASSATGGNNEKLFF. CDR3 bases: TGTGCCAGCAGCGCCACAGGGGGTAATAATGAAAAACTGTTTTTT. The V gene is TRBV7-2, the J gene TRBJ1-4, with 8 bases identical to TRBD1. The germline CDR1 and CDR2 sequences are SGHTA and FQGNSA. The J segment lost 4 bases and the V segment lost 5 bases, leaving 6 bases of the junction unmatched. The CDR3 consists of 15 residues.

The chain links TRBV5-1 to TRBJ1-2; weak D call: TRBD1 (5 bases). Trimming shortened V by 4 bases and J by 2 bases, and 9 bases separated the two germline ends. CDR3 length: 13 amino acids. CDR1 SGHRS and CDR2 YFSETQ come from the germline V gene. CDR3 in amino acids: CASSNQGNYGYTF. CDR3 nucleotides: TGCGCCAGCAGCAATCAGGGAAACTATGGCTACACCTTC.

The chain is built from TRBV11-3 and TRBJ2-1; 16 bases align to TRBD2. CDR1 and CDR2 (germline): SGHNT, YENEEA. CDR3 length: 17 amino acids. The V gene end was trimmed by 1 base and the J gene end by 8 bases; junction bases not matched to a gene: 5. The CDR3 nucleotides read TGTGCCAGCAGCTTAGGACAGGGGACTAGCGGGAGGGATGAGCAGTTCTTC. Protein: CASSLGQGTSGRDEQFF.

This rearrangement joins TRBV7-2 to TRBJ2-4; possible D gene TRBD1, 5 bases. The V and J ends lost 0 bases and 8 bases respectively, with 8 bases between them. CDR3 length equals 13 residues. Germline V gene lookup returns CDR1 SGHTA and CDR2 FQGNSA. CDR3 protein: CASSLAREDIQYF. The CDR3 DNA reads as TGTGCCAGCAGCTTAGCCAGGGAAGACATTCAGTACTTC.

The chain joins TRBV10-3 to TRBJ1-1; TRBD1 is a possible D gene (6 bases). V dropped 8 bases and J dropped 11 bases, with 18 bases sitting between them. This CDR3 comprises 12 residues. In germline, CDR1 is ENHRY, CDR2 SYGVKD. CDR3 DNA: TGTGCCATCCGACAGGACAGAGAGACTGCTTTCTTT. It translates to CAIRQDRETAFF.

The CDR3 DNA sequence: TGTGCCAGCTCACCGGGACAGGGAAGTAACTATGGCTACACCTTC. Amino acid sequence: CASSPGQGSNYGYTF. The chain links TRBV18 to TRBJ1-2; TRBD1 agrees at 9 bases. The CDR3 runs to 15 residues. Germline V gene data show CDR1 as KGHSH and CDR2 as LQKENI. V shed 3 bases and J 1 base; nucleotides not matched to a gene: 3.

V gene TRBV20-1 combines with J gene TRBJ2-1; TRBD1 is a possible D gene (5 bases). Germline-derived CDR1 and CDR2 are DFQATT and SNEGSKA (reference sequence). The V end lost 6 bases, the J end lost 8 bases, and 11 bases lay between the germline ends. The CDR3 is 11 amino acids. The CDR3: CSAGRRDEQFF. The DNA for the CDR3 is TGCAGTGCGGGTCGCAGGGATGAGCAGTTCTTC.

This sequence joins TRBV27 and TRBJ2-5, with 10 nucleotides matching TRBD1. Losses at the gene ends were 6 bases for V and 2 bases for J; bases not matched to a gene: 6. The germline V gene has CDR1 MNHEY and CDR2 SMNVEV (reference sequence). The CDR3 length is 15 residues. CDR3 coding DNA: TGTGCCAGCAGCCTGGGACAGGGGTTTCAAGAGACCCAGTACTTC. It specifies CASSLGQGFQETQYF.

A note on this clone: The same CDR3 arises from other DNA sequences in this sample as well. This chain uses TRBV15 with TRBJ2-7; tentative D call: TRBD1 (6 bases). Looked up from germline, CDR1 is LNHNV and CDR2 is YYDKDF (reference sequence). This CDR3 has 13 residues. V was clipped by 1 base and J by 2 bases, with 6 bases between them. The CDR3 region is CATSRGDTYEQYF. The CDR3 DNA follows: TGTGCCACCAGCAGAGGGGACACCTACGAGCAGTACTTC.